These 18 T cell receptor beta chains share one sample of origin, sequenced in a study of T-cell reconstitution after alpha-beta-depleted transplantation in children. Unique molecular identifiers tagged the TCRbeta library. MiXCR, run by TCRdb on the PCR reads, gives a single entry per CDR3 protein. The table lists a few hundred thousand distinct CDR3 sequences, around 20% of them singletons, with around 9.9% in the top ten. The source material was PBMCs, mostly from graft donor cells, sampled 180 days after TCRalphabeta/CD19-depleted stem cell transplant. The receptors were gathered from a male patient between 10 and 17 years old who had a stem cell transplant for acute lymphoblastic leukemia, so the T cells may come from the graft donor.

The chain carries TRBV5-1 and TRBJ2-7; 10 nucleotides agree with TRBD1. This CDR3 has 14 amino acids. V trimming: 5 bases; J trimming: 6 bases; junction bases outside the gene matches: 8. Per germline, CDR1 SGHRS and CDR2 YFSETQ. CDR3 nucleotide sequence: TGCGCCAGCAGTCCTGTCCGGGACAGGGGCGAGCAGTACTTC. Amino acids: CASSPVRDRGEQYF. Based on the CDR3 plus reference TRBV5-1 and TRBJ2-7, the full variable domain is KAGVTQTPRYLIKTRGQQVTLSCSPISGHRSVSWYQQTPGQGLQFLFEYFSETQRNKGNFPGRFSGRQFSNSRSEMNVSTLELGDSALYLCASSPVRDRGEQYFGPGTRLTVT.

This chain links TRBV24-1 with TRBJ2-1, with a tentative D call TRBD1 (5 bases). This CDR3 has 15 residues. Germline lookup yields CDR1 KGHDR and CDR2 SFDVKD. The V gene lost 0 bases and the J gene lost 8 bases, with 13 bases spanning the gap. As DNA, the CDR3 is TGTGCCACCAGTGATTTGGACAGCCCCCGGGATGAGCAGTTCTTC. Amino acid sequence: CATSDLDSPRDEQFF.

This chain joins TRBV4-1 and TRBJ2-2, with a weak D call TRBD2 (5 bases). There are 14 residues in the CDR3. In germline, CDR1 is MGHRA, CDR2 YSYEKL. V lost 3 bases and J 4 bases, leaving 9 bases between the germline ends. This CDR3 is CASSQEVGTGELFF. CDR3 sequence (DNA): TGCGCCAGCAGCCAGGAGGTGGGCACCGGGGAGCTGTTTTTT.

The chain combines TRBV5-1 with TRBJ1-1; a weak D match, TRBD1 (6 bases). The CDR3 has 15 amino acids. Trimming left V 2 bases short and J 1 base short, with 12 bases between. Germline V gene lookup returns CDR1 SGHRS and CDR2 YFSETQ. The CDR3 DNA is TGCGCCAGCAGCTTCGGAGGGGGTGCGAACACTGAAGCTTTCTTT. It specifies CASSFGGGANTEAFF.

The rearrangement links TRBV9 to TRBJ2-7; no firm D call. The CDR3 covers 13 residues. Per the germline V gene, CDR1 is SGDLS and CDR2 is YYNGEE. Trimming left V 0 bases short and J 5 bases short, with 9 bases between. CDR3 DNA sequence: TGTGCCAGCAGCGTAGGGGGTCGCGACGAGCAGTACTTC. Encoded protein: CASSVGGRDEQYF.

This clonotype has only a few counts. The chain combines TRBV2 with TRBJ1-5; D not certain. In germline, CDR1 is SNHLY, CDR2 FYNNEI. Trimming pared 7 bases from V and 4 bases from J, leaving 11 bases between. The CDR3 consists of 13 residues. The CDR3 loop is CASKALPNQPQHF. The CDR3 DNA reads TGTGCCAGCAAGGCCCTACCTAATCAGCCCCAGCATTTT.

This clonotype was detected a few times. The rearrangement joins TRBV5-1 to TRBJ2-3; D remains unclear. This CDR3 comprises 15 residues. Deletions cut 4 bases from V and 1 base from J, with 13 bases between. Germline lookup yields CDR1 SGHRS and CDR2 YFSETQ. The CDR3 DNA is TGCGCCAGCAGCGCCGGAAGGTGGGGCACAGATACGCAGTATTTT. Encoded protein: CASSAGRWGTDTQYF.

This chain uses TRBV14 with TRBJ2-5; 8 bases are shared with TRBD2. The CDR3 sequence is 16 residues long. Germline V gives CDR1 SGHDN, CDR2 FVKESK. V gave up 1 base and J gave up 4 bases; unmatched junction bases: 8. DNA for the CDR3: TGTGCCAGCAGCCAAGGCTACGGGACTAGAGCAGAGACCCAGTACTTC. Its protein is CASSQGYGTRAETQYF.

The chain employs TRBV5-1 and TRBJ2-1, with D hard to call. CDR1 and CDR2 from the germline V gene are SGHRS and YFSETQ. CDR3 length equals 14 residues. Deletions cut 0 bases from V and 5 bases from J, with 9 bases between. CDR3: CASSLGLIDNEQFF. The DNA of the CDR3 is TGCGCCAGCAGCTTGGGGCTGATAGACAATGAGCAGTTCTTC.

Many counts were recorded for this clonotype. In DNA form, the CDR3 reads TGTGCCAGCAGTCCGAGGACAGGACGCAACTATGGCTACACCTTC. Its protein product is CASSPRTGRNYGYTF. V usage is TRBV12-3 or TRBV12-4 and J usage is TRBJ1-2, with TRBD1 matching over 7 bases. Trimming at V came to 5 bases and at J to 2 bases, leaving 8 bases not matched to a gene. The CDR3 is 15 amino acids.

The rearrangement links TRBV6-5 to TRBJ2-1; D not resolved. V lost 4 bases, J lost 6 bases, and 16 bases lay in between. The germline CDR1 and CDR2 sequences are MNHEY and SVGAGI. The CDR3 has 15 residues. In nucleotides, the CDR3 is TGTGCCAGCAGTTCCGGACCCATCCCCCCCAATGAGCAGTTCTTC. It yields the protein CASSSGPIPPNEQFF.

V usage is TRBV28 and J usage is TRBJ2-4; TRBD1 matches 7 bases. Trimming cost V 3 bases and J 0 bases; bases outside gene matches: 8. Germline assignment: CDR1 MDHEN and CDR2 SYDVKM. The CDR3 extends over 17 amino acids. The CDR3 DNA sequence: TGTGCCAGCAGTTTCGGACAGGAGCAAGTAGCCAAAAACATTCAGTACTTC. The encoded protein is CASSFGQEQVAKNIQYF. Filled out from reference TRBV28 and TRBJ2-4, the complete variable domain reads DVKVTQSSRYLVKRTGEKVFLECVQDMDHENMFWYRQDPGLGLRLIYFSYDVKMKEKGDIPEGYSVSREKKERFSLILESASTNQTSMYLCASSFGQEQVAKNIQYFGAGTRLSVL.

This clonotype was found a few times. The V gene is TRBV7-9, the J gene TRBJ2-5, with D possibly matching TRBD1 (7 bases). Deletions cut 2 bases from V and 5 bases from J, with 15 bases between. Germline V gives CDR1 SEHNR, CDR2 FQNEAQ (reference sequence). The CDR3 has 15 amino acids. The DNA of the CDR3 is TGTGCCAGCAGCTTAACCCTCAGGGGGGATGAGACCCAGTACTTC. This codes for CASSLTLRGDETQYF.

V and J are TRBV12-3 or TRBV12-4 and TRBJ2-1, with D possibly matching TRBD2 (6 bases). CDR3 length equals 17 residues. Trimming left V 3 bases short and J 4 bases short, with 19 bases between. CDR3 loop: CASSFEVFAGPYNEQFF. CDR3 bases: TGTGCCAGCAGTTTTGAGGTCTTTGCGGGGCCATACAATGAGCAGTTCTTC.

This clonotype was found a few times. This rearrangement joins TRBV10-3 to TRBJ2-7, with D possibly being TRBD1 or TRBD2 (5 bases each). V shed 3 bases and J shed 11 bases, with 14 bases lying between them. Per germline, CDR1 ENHRY and CDR2 SYGVKD. The CDR3 length is 12 residues. The CDR3 sequence: CAISDTGARKYF. CDR3 nucleotides: TGTGCCATCAGTGACACCGGGGCCCGGAAGTACTTC.

This clonotype was seen only a few times. This rearrangement joins TRBV5-1 to TRBJ1-2; no definite D call. CDR1 and CDR2 (germline): SGHRS, YFSETQ. The V gene lost 3 bases and the J gene lost 4 bases, with 13 bases spanning the gap. The CDR3 extends over 14 amino acids. The chain's CDR3 is CASSSSGGGYGYTF. For the CDR3, the DNA is TGCGCCAGCAGCTCGTCGGGCGGCGGCTATGGCTACACCTTC.

This clonotype came up a few times. This chain joins TRBV3-1 and TRBJ2-7; tentatively, D is TRBD1 or TRBD2 (6 bases each). Trimming cost V 6 bases and J 0 bases, with 27 bases left between them. The CDR3 sequence is 19 residues long. The germline gives CDR1 LGHDT, CDR2 YNNKEL (reference sequence). The CDR3 DNA is TGTGCCAGCAGTCAAAGGAGACCCAAACAGGGACTCAGCTCCTACGAGCAGTACTTC. This codes for CASSQRRPKQGLSSYEQYF.

The CDR3 DNA follows: TGTGCCAGCAGTTATTGGCTAGCGGGTCCCCCGAACACCGGGGAGCTGTTTTTT. The encoded protein is CASSYWLAGPPNTGELFF. The J gene is TRBJ2-2, the V gene TRBV27; 8 bases align to TRBD2. Germline V gene sequence: CDR1 MNHEY, CDR2 SMNVEV (reference sequence). This CDR3 is 18 amino acids long. Trimming at V came to 4 bases and at J to 0 bases, leaving 10 bases not matched to a gene.